This T cell receptor beta chain was identified in a study of T-cell reconstitution after alpha-beta-depleted transplantation in children. This clonotype was seen more than once but under ten times. Unique molecular identifiers were incorporated into the prepared TCRbeta library. TCRdb independently ran MiXCR on the PCR reads; one entry per CDR3 protein. The repertoire includes about 360,000 distinct CDR3 sequences, 10% to 15% of them detected once, and approximately 4.2% sits in the top ten. The origin of this receptor is a human donor who donated a stem cell graft to a child with Fanconi anemia. Specimen: PBMCs, collected from the stem cell graft.

The DNA for the CDR3 is TGTGCCAGCAGCATAAACAGGGGTGATGGCTACACCTTC. This translates into CASSINRGDGYTF. The chain has TRBV7-2 and TRBJ1-2; 7 nucleotides align to TRBD1. The CDR3 has 13 residues. After removal of 5 bases from V and 6 bases from J, the junction contained 6 bases not matched to a gene. Per germline, CDR1 SGHTA and CDR2 FQGNSA.